This entry describes one T cell receptor beta chain. Categorization into cohorts depended on clinical history that participants reported. The data belong to a study of blood T cell repertoires in COVID-19. The V gene's germline CDR1 is MNHEY and CDR2 SMNVEV (reference sequence). V was shortened by 6 bases and J by 0 bases, with 9 bases between the two germline ends. This CDR3 spans 14 amino acids. In the authors' methods: Estimation of nucleated cell counts was performed using reference gene primer amplification. TCRdb's table, derived via immunoSEQ multiplex PCR, lists solely in-frame clones and lacks some. V and J calls and clone size are those listed in that table; D and trimming were worked out from the DNA. The table has more than 450,000 clones, approximately 86% seen once.

The sequence came from a woman under 30 who had recovered from COVID-19. The sample consisted of PBMCs or T cells enriched from blood (not recorded which). J is TRBJ1-3 and V is TRBV27, with D unclear. The chain's CDR3 is CASSSGNSGNTIYF. In nucleotides, the CDR3 is TGTGCCAGCAGCTCGGGGAACTCTGGAAACACCATATATTTT.